This T cell receptor (beta chain) was sequenced during a study of patients and donors after allogeneic stem cell transplantation. TCRdb re-analysed the RT-PCR reads in MiXCR, keeping a single row per CDR3 protein. The sample lists about 40,000 distinct CDR3 sequences; under 40% were seen once. CDR1 is SGDLS and CDR2 is YYNGEE in the germline V gene. This CDR3 has 15 amino acids. V lost 5 bases to trimming and J lost 2 bases, with 16 bases between them. This clonotype was counted only a few times. This receptor was taken from a human donor who was either an allogeneic HSCT recipient or a stem cell or donor lymphocyte infusion donor (not recorded which). It is not recorded whose cells these are; they may come from a transplant donor. V is TRBV9 and J is TRBJ1-1; D ambiguous. The sequenced sample was blood, either unsorted or a sorted T cell fraction (not recorded which). The chain's CDR3 is CASSPLNRQNTEAFF. CDR3 bases: TGTGCCAGCAGTCCCCTTAATAGACAAAACACTGAAGCTTTCTTT.